The source of this TCR beta chain is a study of CD4+ T cells in melanoma. This clone was recorded a few times. The V end was cut by 4 bases, the J end by 1 base, with 8 bases between. The CDR3 has 14 residues. Germline V lookup: CDR1 SNHLY, CDR2 FYNNEI. This table comes from immunoSEQ multiplex PCR, and its TCRdb copy is limited to in-frame clones, with some not included. The table records about 21,000 clones, roughly 80% of them present only once. This TCR was recovered from a human donor with melanoma. Sequencing input: cells from a culture (not recorded whether cultured in vitro). The chain uses TRBV2 and TRBJ1-5, with D hard to call. The CDR3 loop reads CASSVVGSNQPQHF. The DNA of the CDR3 is TGTGCCAGCAGTGTCGTCGGCAGCAATCAGCCCCAGCATTTT.